This TCR beta chain was obtained from a study of blood T cells in healthy people across ages. Findings of the study overall: Higher naive T cell percentage went strongly together with higher TCR beta diversity. Long-lived donors carried more naive CD4+ cells and greater diversity than aged donors.

On this clonotype: No antigen is known for it.

The second PCR ran about 6 to 11 cycles with a sample-barcoded 5' primer and J-beta primers. TCRdb re-analysed the 5' RACE reads in MiXCR, keeping a single row per CDR3 protein. The table lists 650,000 to 900,000 distinct CDR3 sequences, 62% of them singletons, with 25% to 35% in the top ten. The CDR3 contains 19 residues. The germline V gene has CDR1 MGHRA and CDR2 YSYEKL. V was clipped by 0 bases and J by 1 base; unmatched bases: 11. Sequenced input: blood. The receptor comes from a young man in good health. This sequence joins TRBV4-1 and TRBJ2-1; 8 positions agree with TRBD2. CDR3 protein: CASSQERASGHPSYNEQFF. The CDR3 DNA follows: TGCGCCAGCAGCCAAGAAAGGGCTAGCGGGCACCCTTCCTACAATGAGCAGTTCTTC.